Included here is one T cell receptor (beta chain) sequence, with context. What it recognizes is unknown. This record comes from a study of T cells in localized non-small cell lung cancer. Overall study findings and caveats: Longer overall survival was seen with higher T cell density measured in blood. Tumor trailed uninvolved adjacent lung in T cell clonality, which peaked there. When the top 100 tumor clones were examined, a median around 50 of them also appeared in the adjacent lung, which was paired and uninvolved.

Produced via immunoSEQ multiplex PCR; TCRdb's table is partial and in-frame only. Of about 33,000 clones detected, around 84% appear once; the ten largest clones hold about 35%. The sample consisted of peripheral blood, taken before any cancer treatment. The origin of this receptor is a male donor at least 60 years old with stage II squamous cell lung carcinoma.

Written as DNA, the CDR3 is TGTGCCAGCATCCTATCAGGGGCGGGAGAAGCTTTCTTT. Translating gives CASILSGAGEAFF. This chain uses TRBV28 with TRBJ1-1; possible D gene TRBD1, 6 bases. Trimming removed 7 bases from V and 8 bases from J, with 17 bases in between. The CDR3 is 13 residues long. CDR1 is MDHEN, CDR2 SYDVKM, per germline.